This T cell receptor (beta chain) appears in the sequencing data of a study of shared clonotypes between healthy human individuals. Germline V gives CDR1 MDHEN, CDR2 SYDVKM. The ends lost 6 bases at V and 16 bases at J; junction bases unmatched: 12. This CDR3 has 12 amino acids. Sequencing was performed with immunoSEQ multiplex PCR; in TCRdb, only in-frame clones are kept and a portion is missing. This table holds roughly 1,000,000 clones, approximately 78% found once. The TCR comes from a man aged 18 to 35 in good health. Some clones in this sample may be carry-over from other donors' samples. The rearrangement uses TRBV28 and TRBJ2-1, with 7 nucleotides matching TRBD1. Sequences were obtained from memory CD4+ T cells from PBMCs. Stated subset: CD45RA-negative fraction. CDR3 sequence: CASRYSRDSEFF. For the CDR3, the DNA is TGTGCCAGCAGATACTCTCGGGACAGCGAATTCTTC.